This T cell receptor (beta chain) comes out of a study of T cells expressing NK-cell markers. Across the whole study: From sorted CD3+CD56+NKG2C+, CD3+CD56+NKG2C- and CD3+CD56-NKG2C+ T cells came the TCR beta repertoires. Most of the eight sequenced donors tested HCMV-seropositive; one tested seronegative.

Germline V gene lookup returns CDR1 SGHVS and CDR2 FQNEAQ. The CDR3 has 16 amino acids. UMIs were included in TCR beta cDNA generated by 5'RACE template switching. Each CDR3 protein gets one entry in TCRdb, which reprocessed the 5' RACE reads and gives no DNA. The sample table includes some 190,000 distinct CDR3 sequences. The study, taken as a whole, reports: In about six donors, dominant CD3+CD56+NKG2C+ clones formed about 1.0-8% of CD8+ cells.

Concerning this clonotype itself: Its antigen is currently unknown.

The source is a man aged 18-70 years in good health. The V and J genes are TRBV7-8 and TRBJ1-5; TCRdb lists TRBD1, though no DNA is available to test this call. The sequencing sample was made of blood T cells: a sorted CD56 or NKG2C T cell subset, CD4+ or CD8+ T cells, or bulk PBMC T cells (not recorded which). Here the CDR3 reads CASSPLGVAVGQPQHF.